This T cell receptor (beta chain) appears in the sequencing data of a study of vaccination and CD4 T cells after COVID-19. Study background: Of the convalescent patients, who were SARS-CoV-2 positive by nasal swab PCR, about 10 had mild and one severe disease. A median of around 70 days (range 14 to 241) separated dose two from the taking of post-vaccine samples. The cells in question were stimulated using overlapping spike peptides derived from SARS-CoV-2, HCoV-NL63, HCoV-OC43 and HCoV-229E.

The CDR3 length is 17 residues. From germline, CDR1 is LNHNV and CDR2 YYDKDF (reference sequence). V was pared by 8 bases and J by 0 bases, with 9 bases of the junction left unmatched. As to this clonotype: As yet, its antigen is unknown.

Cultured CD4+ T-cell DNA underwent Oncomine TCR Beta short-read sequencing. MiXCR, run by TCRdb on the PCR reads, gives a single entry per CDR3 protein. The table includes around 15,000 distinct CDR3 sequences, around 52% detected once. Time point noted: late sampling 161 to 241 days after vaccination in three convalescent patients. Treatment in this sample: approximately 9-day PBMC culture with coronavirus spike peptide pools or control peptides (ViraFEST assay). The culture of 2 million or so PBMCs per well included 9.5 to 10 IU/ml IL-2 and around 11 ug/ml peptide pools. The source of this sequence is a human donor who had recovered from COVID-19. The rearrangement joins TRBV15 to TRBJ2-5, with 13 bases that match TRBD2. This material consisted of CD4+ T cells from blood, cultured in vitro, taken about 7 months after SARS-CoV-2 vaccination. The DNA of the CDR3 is TGTGCCACCTCTCCGGGACTAGCGGGGATCCACCAAGAGACCCAGTACTTC. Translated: CATSPGLAGIHQETQYF.